The 18 T cell receptor beta chains below all came from one sample that was sequenced in a study of PD-L1 blockade in urothelial cancer (dated by TCRdb to about 2017). Preparation of the library involved the immunoSEQ multiplex PCR assay. The table was pulled from immuneACCESS by TCRdb, which kept in-frame rearrangements only. Such tables lose some clones; where checked, under half of the loss comes from unresolved V genes, and the rest has no known cause. For this sample there are 55,000 to 85,000 clones; 85% to 90% appear just once. Roughly 3.3% of the sample belongs to the ten largest clones. The sample was PBMCs, taken around atezolizumab (anti-PD-L1) treatment. The receptors derive from a man between 60 and 70 years old with urothelial cancer.

This chain links TRBV9 with TRBJ2-3; TRBD2 aligns across 10 bases. Germline trimming cut 0 bases from V and 1 base from J; bases unmatched to any gene: 2. The CDR3 has 16 amino acids. Germline values: CDR1 SGDLS, CDR2 YYNGEE. CDR3 sequence reads: CASSVEGLAGTDTQYF. The DNA for the CDR3 is TGTGCCAGCAGCGTAGAAGGACTAGCGGGCACAGATACGCAGTATTTT.

The chain links TRBV6-1 to TRBJ2-7; 7 bases line up with TRBD1. Germline V gene sequence: CDR1 MNHNS, CDR2 SASEGT. The CDR3 runs to 14 residues. V was pared by 5 bases and J by 2 bases, with 6 bases of the junction left unmatched. The CDR3 DNA follows: TGTGCCAGCAGTACGCGTCAGGGGGCCTACGAGCAGTACTTC. It translates to CASSTRQGAYEQYF.

This rearrangement joins TRBV10-1 to TRBJ1-2; D possibly corresponds to TRBD1 (5 bases). The length of the CDR3 is 15 residues. Per germline, CDR1 WNHNN and CDR2 SYGVQD (reference sequence). V lost 0 bases to trimming and J lost 4 bases, with 12 bases between them. The CDR3, as DNA: TGCGCCAGCAGTGAGTCGGGCAGGGAACTCTATGGCTACACCTTC. Protein product: CASSESGRELYGYTF.

This clone was picked up one time. The rearrangement uses TRBV10-3 and TRBJ1-1; D gene ambiguous. V lost 8 bases, J lost 1 base, and 14 bases lay in between. The CDR3 is 14 residues long. Germline V CDR1 and CDR2: ENHRY, SYGVKD. The CDR3 protein is CAIQAGSKNTEAFF. The CDR3 DNA sequence: TGTGCCATCCAGGCAGGCTCCAAGAACACTGAAGCTTTCTTT.

This clone showed up just once. The chain recombines TRBV19 with TRBJ2-1, with 14 bases lining up with TRBD2. Unmatched junction bases numbered 6, after V lost 5 bases and J lost 9 bases. The CDR3 sequence is 15 residues long. Germline CDR1 is LNHDA and CDR2 is SQIVND (reference sequence). This chain's CDR3 is CASSQSGTSGGEQFF. CDR3 coding DNA: TGTGCCAGTAGTCAGTCCGGGACTAGCGGGGGTGAGCAGTTCTTC. Full variable domain (outside the CDR3, taken from reference TRBV19 and TRBJ2-1): DGGITQSPKYLFRKEGQNVTLSCEQNLNHDAMYWYRQDPGQGLRLIYYSQIVNDFQKGDIAEGYSVSREKKESFPLTVTSAQKNPTAFYLCASSQSGTSGGEQFFGPGTRLTVL.

The V gene is TRBV7-9, the J gene TRBJ2-7; TRBD1 aligns across 8 bases. Losses at the gene ends were 5 bases for V and 5 bases for J; bases not matched to a gene: 14. The CDR3 extends over 16 amino acids. Germline CDR1 reads SEHNR; CDR2 reads FQNEAQ (reference sequence). The CDR3 DNA is TGTGCCAGCAGCCCGTTTTGGACAGGGACAAAAGACGAGCAGTACTTC. Translation gives CASSPFWTGTKDEQYF. Complete variable domain (other parts from reference TRBV7-9 and TRBJ2-7): DTGVSQNPRHKITKRGQNVTFRCDPISEHNRLYWYRQTLGQGPEFLTYFQNEAQLEKSRLLSDRFSAERPKGSFSTLEIQRTEQGDSAMYLCASSPFWTGTKDEQYFGPGTRLTVT.

The chain has TRBV7-8 and TRBJ1-5; 7 nucleotides line up with TRBD1. This CDR3 has 18 amino acids. Germline V lookup: CDR1 SGHVS, CDR2 FQNEAQ. Unmatched junction bases numbered 12, after V lost 4 bases and J lost 0 bases. The CDR3 DNA follows: TGTGCCAGCAGCTCCACCCCGACAGGGCTAGTTAGCAATCAGCCCCAGCATTTT. Its translation: CASSSTPTGLVSNQPQHF.

V and J are TRBV19 and TRBJ2-1; D perhaps matches TRBD2 (7 bases). Trimming shortened V by 5 bases and J by 1 base, and 12 bases separated the two germline ends. Germline V gene sequence: CDR1 LNHDA, CDR2 SQIVND (reference sequence). The CDR3 loop spans 15 amino acids. CDR3 protein: CASSGGAGSYNEQFF. CDR3 DNA: TGTGCCAGTAGTGGGGGGGCAGGTTCCTACAATGAGCAGTTCTTC.

The rearrangement links TRBV30 to TRBJ2-5, with D possibly matching TRBD1 (5 bases). This CDR3 is 14 amino acids long. From germline, CDR1 is GTSNPN and CDR2 SVGIG (reference sequence). V gave up 1 base and J gave up 6 bases, with 15 bases separating them. Here the CDR3 reads CAWSARTLGQTQYF. The CDR3 coding sequence is TGTGCCTGGAGTGCCAGAACCCTGGGGCAGACCCAGTACTTC.

The chain links TRBV9 to TRBJ2-2; TRBD1 matches at 8 bases. The germline CDR1 and CDR2 sequences are SGDLS and YYNGEE. The CDR3 is 15 residues long. V lost 3 bases, J lost 5 bases, and 6 bases stayed unmatched. The CDR3 coding sequence is TGTGCCAGCAGCGCGACAGGGGAGTTTACCGGGGAGCTGTTTTTT. Its translation: CASSATGEFTGELFF.

This clone turned up a few times. CDR3 nucleotides: TGTGCCTGGAGTGTAAGGGTAGGGAGAGGGAATTCACCCCTCCACTTT. It is translated as CAWSVRVGRGNSPLHF. V usage is TRBV30 and J usage is TRBJ1-6; unclear D gene. Trimming left V 0 bases short and J 7 bases short, with 16 bases between. The V gene's germline CDR1 is GTSNPN and CDR2 SVGIG (reference sequence). This CDR3 region has 16 residues.

V usage is TRBV7-3 and J usage is TRBJ2-1; 7 nucleotides line up with TRBD1. The CDR3 contains 14 residues. Germline CDR1 is SGHTA and CDR2 is FQGTGA. J gave up 3 bases and V 6 bases, and 5 bases lay outside the gene matches. For the CDR3, the DNA is TGTGCCAGCAGTCCGACAGGGTACTACAATGAGCAGTTCTTC. Translated, it gives CASSPTGYYNEQFF.

The genes are TRBV14 and TRBJ1-5; D not certain. Germline CDR1 reads SGHDN; CDR2 reads FVKESK. V was trimmed by 1 base and J by 6 bases, leaving 7 bases between them. CDR3 length: 13 amino acids. The CDR3 is CASSQGGVQPQHF. The CDR3 DNA is TGTGCCAGCAGCCAAGGGGGAGTTCAGCCCCAGCATTTT.

The genes are TRBV12-5 and TRBJ2-3; 7 bases are shared with TRBD2. The CDR3 totals 14 residues. V gave up 4 bases and J gave up 3 bases; unmatched junction bases: 4. Per germline, CDR1 LGHNT and CDR2 FRNRAP. For the CDR3, the DNA is TGTGCTAGTGGTTCCGGGGGGATTACAGATACGCAGTATTTT. This translates into CASGSGGITDTQYF.

The rearrangement joins TRBV21-1 to TRBJ2-1; the table's D gene call, TRBD2, was not cross checked with the DNA. TRBV21-1 corresponds to a pseudogene. This CDR3 has 13 amino acids. CDR3 protein: CASSKETSERQFF. DNA of the CDR3: TGTGCCAGCAGCAAGGAAACTAGCGAGCGTCAGTTCTTC.

The CDR3 coding sequence is TGCGCCAGCAGCTTTCGGGGGTCCTATGGCTACACCTTC. Translated, it gives CASSFRGSYGYTF. The rearrangement links TRBV5-1 to TRBJ1-2; TRBD1 might be the D (5 bases). This CDR3 is built from 13 residues. The V gene lost 2 bases and the J gene lost 4 bases, with 9 bases spanning the gap. Germline CDR1 and CDR2: SGHRS and YFSETQ.

Only one count was recorded for this clone. The chain couples TRBV5-1 to TRBJ2-3, with 7 bases lining up with TRBD1. There are 14 residues in the CDR3. J gave up 6 bases and V 2 bases, and 6 bases lay outside the gene matches. Germline CDR1 reads SGHRS; CDR2 reads YFSETQ. The CDR3 DNA follows: TGCGCCAGCAGCTTTTACGACAGGGACGATACGCAGTATTTT. Amino acids: CASSFYDRDDTQYF.

V is TRBV19 and J is TRBJ1-1; D may be TRBD1 (5 bases). Germline loops: CDR1 LNHDA, CDR2 SQIVND (reference sequence). This CDR3 has 15 residues. V was trimmed by 9 bases and J by 0 bases, leaving 17 bases between them. CDR3 protein: CASKQVPRMNTEAFF. The CDR3 nucleotides read TGTGCCAGCAAACAGGTTCCAAGAATGAACACTGAAGCTTTCTTT.